The present entry profiles one T cell receptor (beta chain) with its context. Its antigen is unknown. Base qualities are missing; no much larger clone stands one base away. Taken from cysteine to phenylalanine, the CDR3 has 13 residues. The retained sequence is limited to the CDR3, 39 bases, with the frame set at the first base. Trimming costs V 1 base and J 4 bases, and their ends lie 7 bases apart. The germline V gene supplies CDR1 SNHLY and CDR2 FYNNEI. These data are taken from a study of T cell responses to AZD1222 COVID-19 vaccine (dated by TCRdb to about 2021). Some background on the complete study: AZD1222 recipients given second doses at about 4 weeks or at about 12 weeks were pooled, since spike-specific TCR depth and breadth were not found to differ between the two schedules. Trial participants were enrolled by age into subgroups of 18-55, 56-69 and 70-plus years, and around 150, 28 and 57 TCR-sequenced participants, respectively, were included in these subgroups. TCR sequencing covered 230 or so trial participants: some 210 given two doses of AZD1222 and about 26 given two doses of MenACWY control vaccine.

Reading the label with the study, this specimen's time point is: baseline before first vaccination. Vaccinee samples were obtained from the UK trials COV001 and COV002, which included a single-blind randomized controlled phase 2/3 trial of AZD1222 (ChAdOx1 nCoV-19) in healthy adults. For TCRbeta chain sequencing, PBMC samples were collected from trial participants at day 0 and at day 28 after the second dose. The CDR3 regions of human TCRbeta chains were analyzed by immunosequencing. On the study's bioinformatics: Repertoire TCRs were checked for matches against a reference library of SARS-CoV-2-specific TCRs that had been generated using the MIRA antigen-specificity platform. Breadth meant the fraction of unique TCRs that were SARS-CoV-2-associated, whereas depth meant the fraction of total T cells that were SARS-CoV-2-associated. Using the MIRA data, every spike-specific TCR was mapped to the spike region that the TCR reacted to and assigned to either a CD4 or a CD8 class. Log10-transformed breadth and depth values were compared by one-way ANOVA with Sidak's multiple comparisons tests. What TCRdb holds here is the immuneACCESS table cut down to in-frame rearrangements. Part of the clones is not present; checked against another copy, under half of the missing clones reflect an unresolved V gene, and the others are unexplained. That table supplies the V and J calls and clone size; D and trimming were determined from the DNA. The sample table contains roughly 120,000 clones; only one count was recorded for 86% of them. Roughly 12% of the sample is in the top ten clones.

Overall study results and their limits: After two AZD1222 doses, both the breadth and the depth of spike-specific TCRs were significantly higher than at day 0 and than in MenACWY recipients. Nearly half of unique spike-specific TCRs reportedly recognized epitopes outside regions mutated in the B.1.351 and B.1.1.7 variants. Most participants were white British and females outnumbered males, and the authors suggested that clonal diversity may have been underestimated. Conclusions about previously exposed vaccinees are limited because only six or seven AZD1222 recipients were SARS-CoV-2 seropositive at baseline. The vaccine-associated CD4 TCRs covered the entire spike protein, and the dominant responses fell in regions 160-218 and 743-854. No day 14 peak-response samples were available, so repertoires were characterized only after the peak T cell response. In the small 56-69-year group, the increase in depth fell short of significance, most likely because of low power.

The V gene is TRBV2 and the J gene is TRBJ1-1; the D gene remains uncertain. Source: peripheral blood, taken on day 0 of AZD1222 vaccination. This clonotype originated in an adult in good health. The CDR3 reads CASSEEAATEAFF. The DNA is as follows: TGTGCCAGCAGTGAAGAGGCGGCCACTGAAGCTTTCTTT.